This T cell receptor beta chain was captured in a study of cytomegalovirus exposure and HLA in healthy donors. Overall study findings and caveats: Immune exposure data for these donors was limited to CMV serostatus. CMV antigen specificity was confirmed in vitro for three CMV-associated chains. Per a prior analysis, the majority of TCR beta V segments were productive roughly 90% or roughly 30% of the time.

The CDR3 has 14 residues. V was pared by 3 bases and J by 1 base, with 10 bases between. Germline V gives CDR1 SGHRS, CDR2 YFSETQ. Note on this clone: Its specificity is unknown.

It was with 60 Vbeta and 13 Jbeta primers that the PCR ran. The assay was immunoSEQ multiplex PCR, and TCRdb's table has in-frame clones only and misses some. The sample consists of over 130,000 clones, roughly 90% of them appearing once. The V and J genes are TRBV5-1 and TRBJ1-1; possibly TRBD1 for D (5 bases). Material for sequencing was PBMCs. This clonotype originated in a middle-aged woman in good health and CMV-seronegative. The CDR3 loop is CASSYAGENTEAFF. CDR3 DNA: TGCGCCAGCAGCTACGCGGGGGAGAACACTGAAGCTTTCTTT. The full variable domain, rest sourced from reference TRBV5-1 and TRBJ1-1, is KAGVTQTPRYLIKTRGQQVTLSCSPISGHRSVSWYQQTPGQGLQFLFEYFSETQRNKGNFPGRFSGRQFSNSRSEMNVSTLELGDSALYLCASSYAGENTEAFFGQGTRLTVV.